These 26 T cell receptor beta chains were sequenced from one sample in a study of neurological immune-mediated disorders. TCRdb passed the 5' RACE reads through MiXCR, listing each CDR3 protein once. The sample yields around 5,000 distinct CDR3 sequences, about a quarter seen once. Sequenced: CD8+ T cells from blood. The receptor set was obtained from a woman aged 60-70 years with HTLV-1-associated myelopathy (HAM/TSP).

V usage is TRBV5-1 and J usage is TRBJ2-7, with TRBD1 as a possible D gene (6 bases). The length of the CDR3 is 14 residues. The V gene lost 0 bases and the J gene lost 2 bases, with 9 bases spanning the gap. Germline CDR1 SGHRS, CDR2 YFSETQ. This CDR3 reads CASSLGDTAYEQYF. CDR3 DNA sequence: TGCGCCAGCAGCTTGGGGGACACAGCCTACGAGCAGTACTTC.

The chain couples TRBV15 to TRBJ2-1; D gene ambiguous. CDR1 is LNHNV, CDR2 YYDKDF, per germline (reference sequence). The CDR3 covers 15 residues. Trimming cost V 3 bases and J 1 base, with 10 bases left between them. The CDR3, as DNA: TGTGCCACCAGCAGTTACCTCGTTTCCTACAATGAGCAGTTCTTC. Protein product: CATSSYLVSYNEQFF.

The chain recombines TRBV5-1 with TRBJ2-5, with a tentative D call TRBD1 (5 bases). This CDR3 is 16 amino acids long. Trimming took off 0 bases at V and 5 bases at J, with 17 bases between the two ends. Looked up from germline, CDR1 is SGHRS and CDR2 is YFSETQ. CDR3 region: CASSLDPGRGEETQYF. The CDR3 DNA reads TGCGCCAGCAGCTTGGATCCAGGGCGAGGAGAGGAGACCCAGTACTTC.

This clonotype was counted many times. The CDR3 is CASSGPGAGVVEQYF. Here the CDR3 DNA reads TGTGCCAGCAGTGGTCCGGGAGCGGGAGTGGTCGAGCAGTACTTC. J is TRBJ2-7 and V is TRBV2, with 8 bases identical to TRBD2. This CDR3 is built from 15 residues. Germline CDR1 SNHLY, CDR2 FYNNEI. V shed 4 bases and J 6 bases; nucleotides not matched to a gene: 11.

This clonotype was recorded at least ten times. This chain joins TRBV7-9 and TRBJ2-7; D remains ambiguous. V dropped 1 base and J dropped 5 bases, with 6 bases sitting between them. The CDR3 runs 12 residues. Germline V gives CDR1 SEHNR, CDR2 FQNEAQ (reference sequence). This CDR3 reads CASSLGRDEQYF. DNA for the CDR3: TGTGCCAGCAGCTTAGGCCGGGACGAGCAGTACTTC. Together with reference TRBV7-9 and TRBJ2-7, the CDR3 gives the full variable domain: DTGVSQNPRHKITKRGQNVTFRCDPISEHNRLYWYRQTLGQGPEFLTYFQNEAQLEKSRLLSDRFSAERPKGSFSTLEIQRTEQGDSAMYLCASSLGRDEQYFGPGTRLTVT.

As concerns this clonotype: A much larger clone differs by one base, so this may be a read error. The chain carries TRBV27 and TRBJ2-7, with D perhaps matching TRBD2 (6 bases). The CDR3 totals 14 residues. Germline lookup yields CDR1 MNHEY and CDR2 SMNVEV (reference sequence). Trimming took 10 bases from V and 0 from J, leaving 16 bases between them. CDR3 residues: CAIRSSGSSYEQYF. CDR3 sequence (DNA): TGTGCCATCAGGAGTTCCGGGAGCTCCTACGAGCAGTACTTC.

By frequency in the sample, this clonotype is medium-sized. This sequence joins TRBV7-2 and TRBJ2-5, with 9 bases fitting TRBD2. The CDR3 is 14 amino acids. The ends lost 5 bases at V and 5 bases at J; junction bases unmatched: 6. Germline-derived CDR1 and CDR2 are SGHTA and FQGNSA. The chain's CDR3 is CASSPAGGLETQYF. CDR3 nucleotide sequence: TGTGCCAGCAGCCCAGCGGGGGGTTTGGAGACCCAGTACTTC. The variable domain in full, with the rest retrieved from reference TRBV7-2 and TRBJ2-5, is GAGVSQSPSNKVTEKGKDVELRCDPISGHTALYWYRQSLGQGLEFLIYFQGNSAPDKSGLPSDRFSAERTGGSVSTLTIQRTQQEDSAVYLCASSPAGGLETQYFGPGTRLLVL.

This clonotype was counted many times. This chain links TRBV5-1 with TRBJ1-2; the match to TRBD1 covers 7 bases. V lost 4 bases and J lost 5; bases outside the gene matches: 5. Germline CDR1 and CDR2: SGHRS and YFSETQ. The CDR3 consists of 13 residues. DNA for the CDR3: TGCGCCAGCAGCCCGGGACAGCCGTATGGCTACACCTTC. Protein: CASSPGQPYGYTF.

This clonotype was detected ten times or more. The V and J genes are TRBV6-1 and TRBJ1-2, with TRBD1 matching 7 bases. V lost 2 bases to trimming and J lost 5 bases; unmatched junction nucleotides: 8. The CDR3 loop spans 15 amino acids. Germline CDR1 reads MNHNS; CDR2 reads SASEGT. The chain's CDR3 is CASSEMPDRVYGYTF. CDR3 bases: TGTGCCAGCAGTGAAATGCCCGACAGGGTATATGGCTACACCTTC.

This clonotype is categorized as medium-sized. V usage is TRBV12-3 or TRBV12-4 and J usage is TRBJ1-1; no clear D gene. Trimming cost V 6 bases and J 4 bases, with 6 bases left between them. There are 11 residues in the CDR3. Here the CDR3 reads CASREGTEAFF. In DNA, the CDR3 is TGTGCCAGCAGGGAGGGCACTGAAGCTTTCTTT.

This clonotype occurred many times. The DNA for the CDR3 is TGTGCCAGCAGTGACTCGGACAACAATGAGCAGTTCTTC. Amino acids: CASSDSDNNEQFF. This rearrangement joins TRBV6-4 to TRBJ2-1; tentatively, D is TRBD1 (5 bases). Germline V gene data show CDR1 as MRHNA and CDR2 as SNTAGT. The CDR3 spans 13 residues. The V gene lost 0 bases and the J gene lost 5 bases, with 5 bases spanning the gap.

This clonotype was seen repeatedly, ten times or more. The chain carries TRBV13 and TRBJ2-1; the match to TRBD1 covers 7 bases. CDR1 and CDR2 (germline): PRHDT, FYEKMQ (reference sequence). CDR3 length: 13 residues. With 5 bases clipped from V and 5 bases from J, the junction kept 3 bases outside the gene matches. CDR3 amino acids: CASSTGQDNEQFF. The CDR3 coding sequence is TGTGCCAGCAGCACCGGACAGGACAATGAGCAGTTCTTC.

J is TRBJ2-3 and V is TRBV5-1; D possibly corresponds to TRBD1 (6 bases). This CDR3 region has 14 residues. The ends were cut back, 2 bases at V and 0 bases at J, with 7 bases in the middle. The germline V gene has CDR1 SGHRS and CDR2 YFSETQ. CDR3 nucleotide sequence: TGCGCCAGCAGCTTACAGGGCAGCACAGATACGCAGTATTTT. It codes for CASSLQGSTDTQYF. The whole variable domain, filled in from reference TRBV5-1 and TRBJ2-3, reads KAGVTQTPRYLIKTRGQQVTLSCSPISGHRSVSWYQQTPGQGLQFLFEYFSETQRNKGNFPGRFSGRQFSNSRSEMNVSTLELGDSALYLCASSLQGSTDTQYFGPGTRLTVL.

This clonotype showed up just once. This chain connects TRBV5-1 to TRBJ2-7; a weak D match, TRBD1 (6 bases). Trimming left V 5 bases short and J 3 bases short, with 21 bases between. This CDR3 spans 16 amino acids. The germline V gene encodes CDR1 SGHRS and CDR2 YFSETQ. The CDR3 DNA reads TGCGCCAGCAGTGGGGAAGAAAGACAGGTCGACTACGAGCAGTACTTC. It translates to CASSGEERQVDYEQYF. Together with reference TRBV5-1 and TRBJ2-7, the CDR3 gives the full variable domain: KAGVTQTPRYLIKTRGQQVTLSCSPISGHRSVSWYQQTPGQGLQFLFEYFSETQRNKGNFPGRFSGRQFSNSRSEMNVSTLELGDSALYLCASSGEERQVDYEQYFGPGTRLTVT.

J is TRBJ2-7 and V is TRBV28; TRBD2 is a possible D gene (5 bases). Germline V lookup: CDR1 MDHEN, CDR2 SYDVKM. V was trimmed by 5 bases and J by 7 bases, leaving 15 bases between them. The CDR3 loop spans 13 amino acids. The CDR3 protein is CASSHVQSGEQYF. CDR3 DNA sequence: TGTGCCAGCAGTCATGTACAGTCGGGGGAGCAGTACTTC. Full variable domain (outside the CDR3, taken from reference TRBV28 and TRBJ2-7): DVKVTQSSRYLVKRTGEKVFLECVQDMDHENMFWYRQDPGLGLRLIYFSYDVKMKEKGDIPEGYSVSREKKERFSLILESASTNQTSMYLCASSHVQSGEQYFGPGTRLTVT.

The V gene is TRBV20-1, the J gene TRBJ2-3, with 10 positions matching TRBD2. The CDR3 loop spans 15 amino acids. Germline V gives CDR1 DFQATT, CDR2 SNEGSKA (reference sequence). Trimming cost V 2 bases and J 6 bases; bases outside gene matches: 8. The DNA for the CDR3 is TGCAGTGCTAGAATGCTAGCGGGAGATGCCGATACGCAGTATTTT. Translated, it gives CSARMLAGDADTQYF.

Within the sample, this clonotype is medium-sized. The V gene is TRBV12-3 or TRBV12-4, the J gene TRBJ2-7; D gene unclear. The V and J ends lost 6 bases and 4 bases respectively, with 7 bases between them. The length of the CDR3 is 11 residues. The CDR3 protein is CASSSAYEQYF. As DNA, the CDR3 is TGTGCCAGCAGCTCGGCGTACGAGCAGTACTTC.

By share, this clonotype ranks as medium-sized (0.01 to 0.1%). The chain combines TRBV29-1 with TRBJ1-2; D is unclear. Trimming removed 6 bases from V and 4 bases from J, with 9 bases in between. In germline, CDR1 is SQVTM, CDR2 ANQGSEA. This CDR3 has 11 residues. The CDR3 is CSVTAAYGYTF. In DNA form, the CDR3 reads TGCAGCGTAACAGCCGCCTATGGCTACACCTTC.

Sample share makes this clonotype medium-sized. This sequence joins TRBV27 and TRBJ2-7; TRBD1 agrees at 8 bases. This CDR3 has 15 amino acids. Germline lookup yields CDR1 MNHEY and CDR2 SMNVEV (reference sequence). Trimming removed 3 bases from V and 4 bases from J; junction bases left unmatched: 8. CDR3 in DNA: TGTGCCAGCAGTTTCCCAGGACAGGGTGTATACGAGCAGTACTTC. It translates to CASSFPGQGVYEQYF.

There are many counts of this clonotype. The chain employs TRBV20-1 and TRBJ2-1, with D maybe TRBD1 (6 bases). V was clipped by 0 bases and J by 4 bases, with 10 bases between them. The CDR3 sequence is 14 residues long. Germline V gene lookup returns CDR1 DFQATT and CDR2 SNEGSKA (reference sequence). The CDR3 nucleotides read TGCAGTGCTAGAGAAATCGGGACATACAATGAGCAGTTCTTC. Protein product: CSAREIGTYNEQFF.

The genes are TRBV2 and TRBJ2-7, with D possibly matching TRBD2 (6 bases). The CDR3 has 13 residues. V dropped 6 bases and J dropped 9 bases, with 18 bases sitting between them. Looked up from germline, CDR1 is SNHLY and CDR2 is FYNNEI. The DNA for the CDR3 is TGTGCCAGCAGCGCAGGAGGGGAGTCTCGGCAGTACTTC. Protein sequence: CASSAGGESRQYF.

This clonotype appeared many times. The genes are TRBV5-1 and TRBJ1-1; D is possibly TRBD1 (6 bases). This CDR3 has 15 amino acids. The germline V and J ends were trimmed by 4 bases and 1 base, with 14 bases remaining between them. CDR1 and CDR2 from the germline V gene are SGHRS and YFSETQ. CDR3 bases: TGCGCCAGCAGCGCGGCGACAGGTTCGAACACTGAAGCTTTCTTT. This translates into CASSAATGSNTEAFF.

There are many counts of this clonotype. The J gene is TRBJ1-1, the V gene TRBV6-5; D is possibly TRBD1 (5 bases). CDR3 length equals 14 residues. The V end lost 0 bases, the J end lost 5 bases, and 10 bases lay between the germline ends. The germline V gene encodes CDR1 MNHEY and CDR2 SVGAGI. For the CDR3, the DNA is TGTGCCAGCAGTTACTCGGGACCCGAAACTGAAGCTTTCTTT. It translates to CASSYSGPETEAFF.

The chain carries TRBV25-1 and TRBJ1-1, with TRBD1 as a possible D gene (5 bases). V was shortened by 2 bases and J by 6 bases, with 7 bases between the two germline ends. The CDR3 is 12 residues long. The V gene's germline CDR1 is MGHDK and CDR2 SYGVNS. The DNA for the CDR3 is TGTGCCAGCAGTGAAAGAGGGGCTGAAGCTTTCTTT. This gives the protein CASSERGAEAFF.

This clonotype was recorded once. The chain carries TRBV14 and TRBJ2-7; 8 positions agree with TRBD1. Per the germline V gene, CDR1 is SGHDN and CDR2 is FVKESK. V lost 0 bases and J lost 2; bases outside the gene matches: 9. CDR3 length: 17 amino acids. CDR3 residues: CASSQDWLVTGAYEQYF. CDR3 DNA: TGTGCCAGCAGCCAAGATTGGTTGGTGACAGGGGCCTACGAGCAGTACTTC.

This clonotype was found many times. This chain joins TRBV3-1 and TRBJ2-1; TRBD1 matches at 9 bases. Trimming took 1 base from V and 9 from J; bases not matched to a gene: 4. CDR1 LGHDT and CDR2 YNNKEL come from the germline V gene (reference sequence). The CDR3 consists of 14 residues. The CDR3 spells CASSQGTGEFEQFF. CDR3 sequence (DNA): TGTGCCAGCAGCCAAGGGACAGGGGAGTTTGAGCAGTTCTTC.